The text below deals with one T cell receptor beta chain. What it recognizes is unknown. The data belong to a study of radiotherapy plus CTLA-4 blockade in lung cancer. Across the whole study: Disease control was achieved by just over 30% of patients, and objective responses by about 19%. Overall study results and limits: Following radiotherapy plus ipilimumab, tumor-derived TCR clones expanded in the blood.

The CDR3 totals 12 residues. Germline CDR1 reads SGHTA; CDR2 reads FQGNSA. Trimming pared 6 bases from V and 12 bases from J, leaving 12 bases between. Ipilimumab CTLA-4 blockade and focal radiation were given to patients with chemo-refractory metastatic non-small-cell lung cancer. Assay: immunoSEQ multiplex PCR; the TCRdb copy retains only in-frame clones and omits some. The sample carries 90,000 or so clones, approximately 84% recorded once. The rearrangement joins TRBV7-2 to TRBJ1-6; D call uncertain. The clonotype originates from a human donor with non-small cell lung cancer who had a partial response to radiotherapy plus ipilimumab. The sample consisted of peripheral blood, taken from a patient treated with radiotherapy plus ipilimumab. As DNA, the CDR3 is TGTGCCAGCAGTACTGGGGAGGGACCCCTCCACTTT. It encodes CASSTGEGPLHF.